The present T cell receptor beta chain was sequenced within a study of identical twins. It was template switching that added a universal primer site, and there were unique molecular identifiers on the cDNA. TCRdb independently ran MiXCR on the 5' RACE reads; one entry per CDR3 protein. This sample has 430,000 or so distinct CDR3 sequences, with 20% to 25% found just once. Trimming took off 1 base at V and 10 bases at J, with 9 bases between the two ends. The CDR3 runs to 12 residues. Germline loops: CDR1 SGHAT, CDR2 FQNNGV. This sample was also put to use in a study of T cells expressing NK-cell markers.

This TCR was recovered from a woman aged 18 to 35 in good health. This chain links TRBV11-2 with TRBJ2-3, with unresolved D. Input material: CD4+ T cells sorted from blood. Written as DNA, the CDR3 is TGTGCCAGCAGCTTAGTAACGGAAGCGCAGTATTTT. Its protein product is CASSLVTEAQYF.